The entry below describes one T cell receptor beta chain. The data stem from a study of technical replicates of blood from a few donors. Using immunoSEQ multiplex PCR, the repertoire was profiled, and TCRdb retains in-frame clones only, with some absent. Of about 75,000 clones listed, 95% to 97% are singletons. This TCR derives from a human donor in good health. Sequenced: T cells isolated from PBMCs.

In DNA form, the CDR3 reads TGTGCCAGCAGACAATGGACAGGGGGCGGGAATGAGCAGTTCTTC. Translated: CASRQWTGGGNEQFF. The V gene is TRBV28, the J gene TRBJ2-1; 11 bases are shared with TRBD1. V lost 6 bases and J lost 7; bases outside the gene matches: 8. The germline gives CDR1 MDHEN, CDR2 SYDVKM. This CDR3 comprises 15 residues.